These 11 T cell receptor beta chains share one sample of origin, sequenced in a study of OX40 agonist ivuxolimab in advanced cancers. The library was produced with the immunoSEQ multiplex PCR assay. In its TCRdb copy, this immuneACCESS table keeps in-frame sequences only and misses some clones. Where compared with another copy, unresolved V genes explain less than half of these, and the others have no known cause. The sample data list tens of thousands of clones, and approximately 83% of these were observed just once. The ten largest make up approximately 5% of the sample. The sample here was CD4+ or CD8+ T cells sorted from blood, taken in a trial of the OX40 agonist ivuxolimab. The receptors originated from an adult with an advanced solid tumor such as melanoma, head and neck, liver or kidney cancer.

The chain carries TRBV6-5 and TRBJ1-6; no clear D gene. CDR3 length: 15 residues. CDR1 is MNHEY and CDR2 is SVGAGI in the germline V gene. Trimming took 0 bases from V and 3 from J, leaving 6 bases between them. The CDR3, as DNA: TGTGCCAGCAGTTACTCCCGGAACTATAATTCACCCCTCCACTTT. This encodes CASSYSRNYNSPLHF.

The chain uses TRBV5-6 and TRBJ2-5; no firm D call. The CDR3 is 15 residues long. In germline, CDR1 is SGHDT, CDR2 YYEEEE. V was trimmed by 0 bases and J by 2 bases, leaving 11 bases between them. The CDR3 region is CASSLGATRQETQYF. The CDR3 DNA follows: TGTGCCAGCAGCTTGGGGGCCACGAGACAAGAGACCCAGTACTTC.

This chain uses TRBV11-2 with TRBJ2-2; 14 nucleotides align to TRBD2. The germline gives CDR1 SGHAT, CDR2 FQNNGV. CDR3 length: 16 residues. V was clipped by 6 bases and J by 6 bases; unmatched bases: 6. This CDR3 reads CASRPGLAGVAGELFF. CDR3 nucleotides: TGTGCCAGCAGACCGGGACTAGCGGGAGTCGCCGGGGAGCTGTTTTTT.

This chain connects TRBV7-2 to TRBJ1-6; a weak D match, TRBD1 (6 bases). The germline CDR1 and CDR2 sequences are SGHTA and FQGNSA. The CDR3 covers 16 residues. V shed 2 bases and J shed 9 bases, with 17 bases lying between them. CDR3 bases: TGTGCCAGCAGCTTAACCGGGGGGGACACGGGTTCACCCCTCCACTTT. This codes for CASSLTGGDTGSPLHF.

V usage is TRBV5-1 and J usage is TRBJ2-5, with D possibly being TRBD2 (5 bases). CDR1 is SGHRS and CDR2 is YFSETQ in the germline V gene. CDR3 length equals 15 residues. V was trimmed by 1 base and J by 4 bases, leaving 14 bases between them. DNA of the CDR3: TGCGCCAGCAGCTTGTTTGCAGGCGGAGGAGAGACCCAGTACTTC. This translates into CASSLFAGGGETQYF.

The V and J genes are TRBV7-6 and TRBJ2-5; 11 bases line up with TRBD1. Germline CDR1 is SGHVS and CDR2 is FNYEAQ. V shed 0 bases and J 4 bases; nucleotides not matched to a gene: 4. The CDR3 totals 16 residues. CDR3 bases: TGTGCCAGCAGCTTAGCGCGGGACAGGGGGGGAGAGACCCAGTACTTC. Amino acid sequence: CASSLARDRGGETQYF.

This chain links TRBV19 with TRBJ1-2, with TRBD1 identical over 10 bases. This CDR3 spans 16 amino acids. From germline, CDR1 is LNHDA and CDR2 SQIVND (reference sequence). Trimming at V came to 5 bases and at J to 4 bases, leaving 10 bases not matched to a gene. CDR3 bases: TGTGCCAGTAGTCACCTGCCGGGACAGGGGTCCTATGGCTACACCTTC. This encodes CASSHLPGQGSYGYTF.

This clone is medium-sized (0.01 to 0.1%) in the sample. The gene calls are TRBV6-6 and TRBJ1-4; 9 bases agree with TRBD1. V lost 2 bases to trimming and J lost 7 bases; unmatched junction nucleotides: 5. This CDR3 is built from 15 residues. The V gene's germline CDR1 is MNHNY and CDR2 SVGAGI (reference sequence). This CDR3 reads CASSYGGTGIEKLFF. CDR3 DNA sequence: TGTGCCAGCAGTTACGGGGGGACAGGGATTGAAAAACTGTTTTTT.

This chain links TRBV28 with TRBJ2-2; the D is unclear. CDR1 is MDHEN and CDR2 is SYDVKM in the germline V gene. CDR3 length: 14 residues. V gave up 2 bases and J gave up 0 bases, with 4 bases separating them. The DNA for the CDR3 is TGTGCCAGCAGTTTAAGGCCGAACACCGGGGAGCTGTTTTTT. Protein: CASSLRPNTGELFF.

The chain has TRBV7-2 and TRBJ2-7; D is ambiguous. Deletions cut 6 bases from V and 9 bases from J, with 12 bases between. The V gene's germline CDR1 is SGHTA and CDR2 FQGNSA. This CDR3 comprises 11 residues. The CDR3 protein is CASSSLGWQYF. CDR3 DNA: TGTGCCAGCAGTTCCCTAGGGTGGCAGTACTTC.

In its sample, this clone was seen once. V is TRBV30 and J is TRBJ2-1, with 7 bases fitting TRBD1. V was pared by 8 bases and J by 8 bases, with 6 bases of the junction left unmatched. Germline-derived CDR1 and CDR2 are GTSNPN and SVGIG (reference sequence). This CDR3 spans 11 amino acids. For the CDR3, the DNA is TGTGCCGGATACAGGGGACATGAGCAGTTCTTC. Amino acids: CAGYRGHEQFF.